This TCR beta chain comes out of a study of blood T cell repertoires in COVID-19. The overall study: Sources were T cells, B-cell-depleted T cells, or PBMCs; the material itself was cDNA or gDNA.

The participants were between roughly 18 and 89 years old and came from about two dozen US areas. Germline V lookup: CDR1 MGHRA, CDR2 YSYEKL. The CDR3 extends over 16 amino acids. Trimming took 7 bases from V and 0 from J, leaving 16 bases between them. Original analysis: For nucleated cells, counts were estimated from reference gene primer amplification. Profiled with immunoSEQ multiplex PCR; TCRdb holds only in-frame clones, not every one. The V and J calls and clone size are taken from that table; D and trimming were inferred from the DNA. This table has 200,000 to 250,000 clones, more than 70% appearing once.

The material sequenced was PBMCs or T cells enriched from blood (not recorded which). The source is a man aged 30 to 39 with acute COVID-19. V is TRBV4-1 and J is TRBJ1-3; D is unresolved. The CDR3: CASTPNPAGSGNTIYF. The CDR3 region has the DNA TGCGCCAGCACCCCCAACCCGGCAGGCTCTGGAAACACCATATATTTT.